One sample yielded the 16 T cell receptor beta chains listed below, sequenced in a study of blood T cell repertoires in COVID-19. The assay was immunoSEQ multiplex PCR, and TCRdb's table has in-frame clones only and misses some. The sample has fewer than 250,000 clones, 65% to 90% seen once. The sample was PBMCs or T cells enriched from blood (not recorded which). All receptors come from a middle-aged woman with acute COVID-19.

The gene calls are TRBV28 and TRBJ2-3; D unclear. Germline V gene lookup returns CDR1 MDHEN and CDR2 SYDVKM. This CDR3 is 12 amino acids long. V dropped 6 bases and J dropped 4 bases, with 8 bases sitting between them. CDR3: CASSRHPDTQYF. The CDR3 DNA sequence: TGTGCCAGCAGCCGACACCCAGATACGCAGTATTTT.

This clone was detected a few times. CDR3 in amino acids: CATRGGAVTGELFF. In DNA form, the CDR3 reads TGCGCCACCAGGGGAGGGGCTGTCACCGGGGAGCTGTTTTTT. The chain links TRBV5-1 to TRBJ2-2, with D perhaps matching TRBD2 (7 bases). The CDR3 is 14 residues long. With 9 bases removed from V and 4 bases from J, the gap between germline ends came to 16 bases. Per germline, CDR1 SGHRS and CDR2 YFSETQ.

As DNA, the CDR3 is TGCGCCAGCAGCCCGGCTCGGACAGGGGGCAGTTCACCCCTCCACTTT. Its translation is CASSPARTGGSSPLHF. This chain joins TRBV5-1 and TRBJ1-6; the match to TRBD1 covers 11 bases. The ends lost 4 bases at V and 9 bases at J; junction bases unmatched: 9. This CDR3 is built from 16 residues. Per germline, CDR1 SGHRS and CDR2 YFSETQ. The variable domain in full, with the rest retrieved from reference TRBV5-1 and TRBJ1-6, is KAGVTQTPRYLIKTRGQQVTLSCSPISGHRSVSWYQQTPGQGLQFLFEYFSETQRNKGNFPGRFSGRQFSNSRSEMNVSTLELGDSALYLCASSPARTGGSSPLHFGNGTRLTVT.

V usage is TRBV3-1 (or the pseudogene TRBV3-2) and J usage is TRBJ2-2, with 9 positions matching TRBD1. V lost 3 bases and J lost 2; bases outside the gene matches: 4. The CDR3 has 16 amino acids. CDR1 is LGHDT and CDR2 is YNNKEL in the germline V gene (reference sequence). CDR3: CASSQAGQGNTGELFF. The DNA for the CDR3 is TGTGCCAGCAGCCAGGCGGGACAGGGAAACACCGGGGAGCTGTTTTTT.

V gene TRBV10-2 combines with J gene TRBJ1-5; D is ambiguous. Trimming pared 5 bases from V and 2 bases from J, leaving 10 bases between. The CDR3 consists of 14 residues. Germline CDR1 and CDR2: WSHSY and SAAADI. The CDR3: CASSYSEGNQPQHF. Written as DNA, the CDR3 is TGCGCCAGCAGTTACTCCGAGGGCAATCAGCCCCAGCATTTT.

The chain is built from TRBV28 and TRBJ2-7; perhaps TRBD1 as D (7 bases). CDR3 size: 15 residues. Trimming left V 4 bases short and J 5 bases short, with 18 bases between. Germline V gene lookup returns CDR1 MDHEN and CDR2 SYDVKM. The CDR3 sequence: CASSSRQGLSDEQYF. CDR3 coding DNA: TGTGCCAGCAGTTCCCGACAGGGACTCTCGGACGAGCAGTACTTC.

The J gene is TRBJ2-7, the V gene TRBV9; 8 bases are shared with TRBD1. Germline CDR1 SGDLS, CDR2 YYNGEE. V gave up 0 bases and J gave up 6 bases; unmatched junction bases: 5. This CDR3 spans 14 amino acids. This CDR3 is CASSVGQGPGEQYF. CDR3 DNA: TGTGCCAGCAGCGTAGGACAGGGGCCCGGCGAGCAGTACTTC.

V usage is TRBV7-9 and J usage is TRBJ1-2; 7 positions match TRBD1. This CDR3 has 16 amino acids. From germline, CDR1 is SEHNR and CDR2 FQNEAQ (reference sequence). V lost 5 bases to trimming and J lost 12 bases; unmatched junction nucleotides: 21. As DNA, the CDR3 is TGTGCCAGCAGCCCTGGACAGGTTGGTAGAGTAGAGATCGACACCTTC. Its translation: CASSPGQVGRVEIDTF.

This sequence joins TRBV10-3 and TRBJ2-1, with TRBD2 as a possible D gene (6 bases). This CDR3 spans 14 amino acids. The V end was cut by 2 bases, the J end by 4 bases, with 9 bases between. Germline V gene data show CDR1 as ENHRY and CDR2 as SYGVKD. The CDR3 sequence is CAISETSLYNEQFF. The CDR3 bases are TGTGCCATCAGTGAGACTAGCTTATACAATGAGCAGTTCTTC.

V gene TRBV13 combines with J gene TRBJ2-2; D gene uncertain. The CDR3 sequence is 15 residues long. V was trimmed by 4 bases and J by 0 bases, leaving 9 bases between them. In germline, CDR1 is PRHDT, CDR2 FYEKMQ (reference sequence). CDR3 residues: CASSSPNTNTGELFF. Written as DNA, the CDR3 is TGTGCCAGCAGCTCCCCGAACACGAACACCGGGGAGCTGTTTTTT.

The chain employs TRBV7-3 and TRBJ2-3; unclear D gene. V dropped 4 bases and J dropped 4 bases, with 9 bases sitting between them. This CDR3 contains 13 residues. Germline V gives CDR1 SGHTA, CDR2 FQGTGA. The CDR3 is CASSYGGPDTQYF. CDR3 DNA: TGTGCCAGCAGCTACGGTGGGCCAGATACGCAGTATTTT.

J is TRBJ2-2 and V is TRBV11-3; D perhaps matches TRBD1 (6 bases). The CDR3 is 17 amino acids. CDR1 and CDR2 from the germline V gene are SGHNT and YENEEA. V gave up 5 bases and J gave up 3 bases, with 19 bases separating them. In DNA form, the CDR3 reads TGTGCCAGCAGCCCTAACACAGGGACGGGTGACACCGGGGAGCTGTTTTTT. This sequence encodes CASSPNTGTGDTGELFF.

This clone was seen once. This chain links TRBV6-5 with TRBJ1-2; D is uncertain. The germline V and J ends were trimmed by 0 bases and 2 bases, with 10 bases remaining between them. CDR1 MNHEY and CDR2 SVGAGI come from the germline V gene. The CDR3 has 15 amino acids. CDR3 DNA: TGTGCCAGCAGTTACTCGGAGGACGGGAACTATGGCTACACCTTC. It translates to CASSYSEDGNYGYTF.

In nucleotides, the CDR3 is TGTGCCACCTCCGGACTAGCGGGAGTTGCCGGGGAGCTGTTTTTT. The encoded protein is CATSGLAGVAGELFF. The V gene is TRBV25-1, the J gene TRBJ2-2, with 13 bases identical to TRBD2. V was pared by 10 bases and J by 6 bases, with 8 bases of the junction left unmatched. This CDR3 is 15 amino acids long. Per germline, CDR1 MGHDK and CDR2 SYGVNS.

In nucleotides, the CDR3 is TGTGCCACCAGCAGAGATCGCGGTAGCGGGGCATTAGAGACCCAGTACTTC. Protein product: CATSRDRGSGALETQYF. This chain links TRBV15 with TRBJ2-5, with 8 bases matching TRBD2. Germline V gene sequence: CDR1 LNHNV, CDR2 YYDKDF (reference sequence). The CDR3 covers 17 residues. V gave up 0 bases and J gave up 4 bases; unmatched junction bases: 10.

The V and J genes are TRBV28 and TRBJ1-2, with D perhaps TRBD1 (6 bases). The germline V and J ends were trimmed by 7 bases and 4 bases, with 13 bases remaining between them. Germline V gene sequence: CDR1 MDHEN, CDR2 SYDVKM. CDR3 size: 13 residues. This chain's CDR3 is CASIARGPYGYTF. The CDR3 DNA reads TGTGCCAGCATCGCCAGGGGCCCCTATGGCTACACCTTC.